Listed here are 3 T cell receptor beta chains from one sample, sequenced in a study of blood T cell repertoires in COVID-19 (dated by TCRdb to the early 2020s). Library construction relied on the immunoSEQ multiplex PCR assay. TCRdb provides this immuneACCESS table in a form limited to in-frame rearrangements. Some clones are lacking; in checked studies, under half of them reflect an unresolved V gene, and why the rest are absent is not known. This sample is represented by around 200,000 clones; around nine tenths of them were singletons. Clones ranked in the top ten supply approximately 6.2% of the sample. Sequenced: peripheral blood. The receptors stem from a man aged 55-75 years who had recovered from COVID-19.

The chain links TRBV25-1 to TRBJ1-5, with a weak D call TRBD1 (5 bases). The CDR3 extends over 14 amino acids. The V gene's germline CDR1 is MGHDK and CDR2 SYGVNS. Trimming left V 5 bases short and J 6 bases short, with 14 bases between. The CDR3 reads CASSPSGGRQPQHF. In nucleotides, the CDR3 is TGTGCCAGCAGTCCATCCGGGGGTCGTCAGCCCCAGCATTTT.

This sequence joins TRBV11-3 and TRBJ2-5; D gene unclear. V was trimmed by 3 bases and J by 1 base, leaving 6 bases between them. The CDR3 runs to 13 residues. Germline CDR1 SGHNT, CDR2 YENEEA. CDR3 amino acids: CASSFSSQETQYF. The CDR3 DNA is TGTGCCAGCAGCTTTTCCAGCCAAGAGACCCAGTACTTC.

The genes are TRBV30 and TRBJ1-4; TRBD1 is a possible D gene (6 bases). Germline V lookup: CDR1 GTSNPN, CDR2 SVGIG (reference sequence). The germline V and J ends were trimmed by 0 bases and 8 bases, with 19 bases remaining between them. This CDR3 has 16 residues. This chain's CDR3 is CAWSVPFPGGAEKLFF. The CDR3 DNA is TGTGCCTGGAGTGTACCATTCCCGGGGGGCGCGGAAAAACTGTTTTTT.